This T cell receptor beta chain appears in the sequencing data of a study of CD8+CD57+ T cells in acquired aplastic anemia. The germline CDR1 and CDR2 sequences are SGHNT and YENEEA. V shed 5 bases and J shed 3 bases, with 17 bases lying between them. This CDR3 spans 15 amino acids. To note about this clonotype: This may stem from a read error, because a much larger clone lies one nucleotide away.

Genomic DNA provided the template from which TCR beta VDJ and CDR3 profiles were obtained. TCRdb passed the reads through MiXCR, listing each CDR3 protein once. Among a few hundred thousand distinct CDR3 sequences, roughly 35% were seen once, and the ten largest hold 0.95% to 1.3%. J is TRBJ2-7 and V is TRBV11-3, with no clear D. This clonotype was sampled from a human donor in good health, serving as a control. Sequenced sample: sorted CD4+, CD8+, or CD8+CD57+ T cells (not recorded which) from PBMCs. The CDR3 coding sequence is TGTGCCAGCAGCCAGATGGGCTGGCCTAACTACGAGCAGTACTTC. It encodes CASSQMGWPNYEQYF.